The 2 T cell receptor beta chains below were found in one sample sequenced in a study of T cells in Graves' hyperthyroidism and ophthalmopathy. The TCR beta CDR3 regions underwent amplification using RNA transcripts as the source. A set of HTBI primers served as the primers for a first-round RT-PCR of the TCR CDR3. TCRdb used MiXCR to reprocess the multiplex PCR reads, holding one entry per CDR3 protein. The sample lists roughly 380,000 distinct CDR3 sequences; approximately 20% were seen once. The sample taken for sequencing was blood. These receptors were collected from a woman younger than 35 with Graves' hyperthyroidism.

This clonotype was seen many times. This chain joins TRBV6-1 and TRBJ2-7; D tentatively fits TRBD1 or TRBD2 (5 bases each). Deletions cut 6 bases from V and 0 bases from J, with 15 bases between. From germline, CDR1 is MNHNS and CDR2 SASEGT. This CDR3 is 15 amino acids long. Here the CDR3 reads CASSPDWGISYEQYF. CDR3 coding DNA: TGTGCCAGCAGCCCTGACTGGGGGATCTCCTACGAGCAGTACTTC.

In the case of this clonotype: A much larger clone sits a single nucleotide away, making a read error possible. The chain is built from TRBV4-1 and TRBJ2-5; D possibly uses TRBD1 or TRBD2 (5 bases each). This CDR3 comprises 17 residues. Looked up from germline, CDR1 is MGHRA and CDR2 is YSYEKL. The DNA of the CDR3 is TGCGCCAGCAGCCCGCGAAGTTGGGGGACCATCCAAGAGACCCAGGACTTC. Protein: CASSPRSWGTIQETQDF.